What follows are 26 T cell receptor beta chains derived from one specimen sequenced in a study of human T cells and chemical hapten exposure. Each CDR3 protein is one row after TCRdb ran MiXCR on the RACE reads. The profile shows 370,000 or so distinct CDR3 sequences, more than 4.5% of them singletons. Regarding time point: patch test 1, 2 weeks after DPC sensitization. Documented treatment: therapeutic diphenylcyclopropenone sensitization with weekly scalp DPC. This specimen consisted of whole blood, obtained in connection with sensitization to the hapten diphenylcyclopropenone (DPC). These receptors all stem from a woman in her 50s with alopecia areata. Some clones in this sample may be carry-over from other donors' samples.

This clonotype has ten or more counts. This chain joins TRBV6-5 and TRBJ1-2, with D possibly matching TRBD1 (6 bases). CDR3 length: 13 residues. Germline-derived CDR1 and CDR2 are MNHEY and SVGAGI. Trimming stripped 1 base from V and 9 bases from J, with 12 bases between. CDR3 in amino acids: CASSYYIQGSYTF. The CDR3 nucleotides are TGTGCCAGCAGTTACTACATACAGGGAAGCTACACCTTC.

This clonotype has ten or more counts. The rearrangement uses TRBV5-6 and TRBJ2-6; D gene ambiguous. Trimming shortened V by 4 bases and J by 4 bases, and 9 bases separated the two germline ends. The CDR3 sequence is 14 residues long. The germline gives CDR1 SGHDT, CDR2 YYEEEE. CDR3 sequence reads: CASSTNGGANVLTF. The CDR3 DNA reads TGTGCCAGCAGCACAAACGGCGGGGCCAACGTCCTGACTTTC.

The sample holds many counts of this clonotype. The rearrangement joins TRBV20-1 to TRBJ2-3; D unclear. The CDR3 totals 14 residues. Germline values: CDR1 DFQATT, CDR2 SNEGSKA (reference sequence). V lost 6 bases and J lost 2, with 15 bases in between. This chain's CDR3 is CSAMPGGNTDTQYF. The CDR3 DNA reads TGCAGTGCGATGCCCGGCGGAAACACAGATACGCAGTATTTT.

This clonotype was counted at least ten times. The chain has TRBV20-1 and TRBJ2-7, with D unclear. With 5 bases removed from V and 0 bases from J, the gap between germline ends came to 11 bases. The CDR3 runs to 13 residues. Germline CDR1 and CDR2: DFQATT and SNEGSKA (reference sequence). The CDR3 spells CSAPPAYSYEQYF. The CDR3, as DNA: TGCAGTGCTCCGCCGGCCTACTCCTACGAGCAGTACTTC.

At least ten counts were recorded for this clonotype. The chain joins TRBV20-1 to TRBJ2-3; D is possibly TRBD1 or TRBD2 (5 bases each). Trimming cost V 0 bases and J 2 bases, with 12 bases left between them. Germline-derived CDR1 and CDR2 are DFQATT and SNEGSKA (reference sequence). The CDR3 runs 15 residues. CDR3 nucleotide sequence: TGCAGTGCTAGAGATTTCAGGGAGCTCACAGATACGCAGTATTTT. Its protein product is CSARDFRELTDTQYF.

This clonotype was recorded at least ten times. The chain links TRBV20-1 to TRBJ2-3, with a tentative D call TRBD1 (5 bases). Germline CDR1 DFQATT, CDR2 SNEGSKA (reference sequence). The CDR3 contains 14 residues. Trimming cost V 3 bases and J 0 bases, with 10 bases left between them. The chain's CDR3 is CSASLGVSTDTQYF. CDR3 DNA sequence: TGCAGTGCTAGCCTAGGGGTTAGCACAGATACGCAGTATTTT.

The table lists this clonotype with many counts. The J gene is TRBJ2-1, the V gene TRBV6-1; D call uncertain. This CDR3 is 13 amino acids long. The germline V and J ends were trimmed by 8 bases and 8 bases, with 16 bases remaining between them. Germline values: CDR1 MNHNS, CDR2 SASEGT. The CDR3 DNA follows: TGTGCCAGCCAGAGTAACAATCAGGATGAGCAGTTCTTC. It codes for CASQSNNQDEQFF.

Ten or more counts support this clonotype. The CDR3 reads CSAMIGTRTEAFF. CDR3 DNA sequence: TGCAGTGCGATGATCGGGACACGCACTGAAGCTTTCTTT. The chain combines TRBV20-1 with TRBJ1-1; a weak D match, TRBD1 (6 bases). CDR3 length: 13 residues. V was clipped by 6 bases and J by 4 bases, with 15 bases between them. CDR1 is DFQATT and CDR2 is SNEGSKA in the germline V gene (reference sequence).

This clonotype was counted many times. V gene TRBV12-3 or TRBV12-4 combines with J gene TRBJ1-3; TRBD1 matches 8 bases. J gave up 4 bases and V 10 bases, and 9 bases lay outside the gene matches. CDR3 length equals 14 residues. CDR3 amino acids: CANSDRGRGNTIYF. The CDR3, as DNA: TGTGCCAACTCAGACAGGGGACGAGGAAACACCATATATTTT.

The chain combines TRBV12-3 or TRBV12-4 with TRBJ2-1, with D tentatively TRBD2 (6 bases). The CDR3 runs to 18 residues. V lost 6 bases and J lost 2, with 23 bases in between. This chain's CDR3 is CASRPGPAPPGAYNEQFF. CDR3 in DNA: TGTGCCAGCAGGCCGGGACCAGCACCCCCGGGGGCCTACAATGAGCAGTTCTTC.

This clonotype was counted a few times. V usage is TRBV20-1 and J usage is TRBJ1-5, with D unclear. CDR3 length: 12 residues. Germline CDR1 reads DFQATT; CDR2 reads SNEGSKA (reference sequence). Between the trimmed V and J ends, which lost 3 bases and 11 bases, there was a span of 14 bases. CDR3 nucleotides: TGCAGTGCTAGCGGCACCCTTAGGGCCCAGCATTTT. This translates into CSASGTLRAQHF.

This clonotype came up a few times. V is TRBV4-2 and J is TRBJ1-3; 7 nucleotides line up with TRBD1. The germline V gene has CDR1 LGHNA and CDR2 YNFKEQ. V was clipped by 0 bases and J by 4 bases; unmatched bases: 3. This CDR3 region has 15 residues. The CDR3: CASSQEDRAGNTIYF. The CDR3 DNA reads as TGTGCCAGCAGCCAAGAAGACAGGGCCGGAAACACCATATATTTT.

This clonotype showed up just a few times. At one end, the junction sequence differs from germline, possibly due to a read error. The V call is TRBV3-1, the J call TRBJ2-1; D gene unclear. The CDR3 contains 11 residues. In germline, CDR1 is LGHDT, CDR2 YNNKEL (reference sequence). The DNA for the CDR3 is TGTGCCAGCAGCCAAGTCCCTCATAAAATCTTC. Protein sequence: CASSQVPHKIF.

This clonotype occurred many times. This chain uses TRBV29-1 with TRBJ1-1; D is uncertain. V was shortened by 5 bases and J by 4 bases, with 11 bases between the two germline ends. Germline V gene data show CDR1 as SQVTM and CDR2 as ANQGSEA. The length of the CDR3 is 12 residues. The CDR3 DNA sequence: TGCAGCGTTAAGGATTGGGCCACTGAAGCTTTCTTT. This gives the protein CSVKDWATEAFF.

Concerning this clonotype: At one end, the junction sequence differs from germline, possibly due to a read error. The chain combines TRBV5-1 with TRBJ2-1, with 8 bases fitting TRBD1. The CDR3 is 14 residues long. Per germline, CDR1 SGHRS and CDR2 YFSETQ. The DNA for the CDR3 is TGCGCCAGCTGCTTGAGGCAGGGGGCCGATGAGCAGTTCTTC. Its protein is CASCLRQGADEQFF.

This clonotype came up a few times. This sequence joins TRBV3-1 and TRBJ2-7; 9 bases agree with TRBD2. The germline gives CDR1 LGHDT, CDR2 YNNKEL (reference sequence). The CDR3 covers 16 residues. The V and J ends lost 0 bases and 5 bases, in that order; junction bases with no gene match: 8. The CDR3 DNA sequence: TGTGCCAGCAGCCAAGATCTTGGAGCGGGAGGCCACGAGCAGTACTTC. As protein: CASSQDLGAGGHEQYF.

The sample holds a few counts of this clonotype. V usage is TRBV20-1 and J usage is TRBJ1-2, with D unclear. The CDR3 is made up of 14 amino acids. The ends were cut back, 1 base at V and 5 bases at J, with 14 bases in the middle. Looked up from germline, CDR1 is DFQATT and CDR2 is SNEGSKA (reference sequence). The CDR3 DNA sequence: TGCAGTGCTAGAGGGGCAGGATCCCGATATGGCTACACCTTC. Its translation is CSARGAGSRYGYTF.

There are many counts of this clonotype. The chain joins TRBV19 to TRBJ1-5; the D is unclear. Trimming pared 3 bases from V and 2 bases from J, leaving 5 bases between. The CDR3 consists of 13 residues. Germline lookup yields CDR1 LNHDA and CDR2 SQIVND (reference sequence). DNA for the CDR3: TGTGCCAGTAGTATGTACGGCAATCAGCCCCAGCATTTT. Its protein is CASSMYGNQPQHF. Combining the CDR3 with reference TRBV19 and TRBJ1-5 gives the whole variable domain DGGITQSPKYLFRKEGQNVTLSCEQNLNHDAMYWYRQDPGQGLRLIYYSQIVNDFQKGDIAEGYSVSREKKESFPLTVTSAQKNPTAFYLCASSMYGNQPQHFGDGTRLSIL.

This clonotype has more than one count but fewer than ten. J is TRBJ2-4 and V is TRBV28; 8 bases line up with TRBD1. This CDR3 region has 15 residues. With 6 bases clipped from V and 6 bases from J, the junction kept 10 bases outside the gene matches. Germline CDR1 is MDHEN and CDR2 is SYDVKM. Written as DNA, the CDR3 is TGTGCCAGCAGCCGGCCGGACAGGGAGGTAAACATTCAGTACTTC. As protein: CASSRPDREVNIQYF.

This clonotype came up many times. CDR3 sequence reads: CASSQDYSTSTDTQYF. The CDR3 region has the DNA TGCGCCAGCAGCCAAGACTACTCGACAAGCACAGATACGCAGTATTTT. The chain couples TRBV4-3 to TRBJ2-3; D is unclear. Germline assignment: CDR1 LGHNA and CDR2 YSLEER. The V and J ends lost 0 bases and 0 bases respectively, with 10 bases between them. The CDR3 is made up of 16 amino acids.

This clonotype was seen more than once but under ten times. The chain recombines TRBV20-1 with TRBJ1-2, with 8 bases aligning to TRBD1. V shed 1 base, J shed 5 bases, and the junction held 9 bases outside the gene matches. The CDR3 contains 15 residues. Germline CDR1 is DFQATT and CDR2 is SNEGSKA (reference sequence). CDR3 in amino acids: CSARVPGGARYGYTF. In DNA, the CDR3 is TGCAGTGCTAGAGTCCCAGGGGGCGCGAGATATGGCTACACCTTC.

This clonotype was detected ten times or more. The chain combines TRBV10-3 with TRBJ1-5; 10 bases agree with TRBD1. J was trimmed by 6 bases and V by 2 bases; bases with no gene match: 4. CDR1 is ENHRY, CDR2 SYGVKD, per germline. The CDR3 totals 15 residues. This CDR3 is CAISEGQGGSQPQHF. In DNA form, the CDR3 reads TGTGCCATCAGTGAGGGACAGGGGGGGAGTCAGCCCCAGCATTTT.

This clonotype has a count of ten or more. This chain joins TRBV28 and TRBJ2-1, with no clear D. The germline gives CDR1 MDHEN, CDR2 SYDVKM. CDR3 length equals 14 residues. V lost 9 bases and J lost 0, with 12 bases in between. CDR3 residues: CASLRPSSYNEQFF. As DNA, the CDR3 is TGTGCCAGTCTCAGGCCTAGCTCCTACAATGAGCAGTTCTTC. The whole variable domain, remainder taken from reference TRBV28 and TRBJ2-1, is DVKVTQSSRYLVKRTGEKVFLECVQDMDHENMFWYRQDPGLGLRLIYFSYDVKMKEKGDIPEGYSVSREKKERFSLILESASTNQTSMYLCASLRPSSYNEQFFGPGTRLTVL.

This clonotype showed up just a few times. The CDR3 nucleotides are TGTGCCAGCACCCCCACTAGCGGGGTCGGGGAGCTGTTTTTT. Translation gives CASTPTSGVGELFF. The chain links TRBV12-3 or TRBV12-4 to TRBJ2-2, with 10 bases aligning to TRBD2. V shed 7 bases and J 7 bases; nucleotides not matched to a gene: 6. This CDR3 contains 14 residues.

The rearrangement links TRBV7-8 to TRBJ1-2; D uncertain. CDR1 is SGHVS and CDR2 is FQNEAQ in the germline V gene. This CDR3 has 13 residues. Trimming took off 5 bases at V and 5 bases at J, with 12 bases between the two ends. The CDR3 protein is CASSPSKGYGYTF. The CDR3 coding sequence is TGTGCCAGCAGCCCTTCTAAGGGTTATGGCTACACCTTC. Filled out from reference TRBV7-8 and TRBJ1-2, the complete variable domain reads GAGVSQSPRYKVAKRGQDVALRCDPISGHVSLFWYQQALGQGPEFLTYFQNEAQLDKSGLPSDRFFAERPEGSVSTLKIQRTQQEDSAVYLCASSPSKGYGYTFGSGTRLTVV.

This clonotype was counted only a few times. The rearrangement uses TRBV20-1 and TRBJ2-1; TRBD2 is a possible D gene (6 bases). Germline loops: CDR1 DFQATT, CDR2 SNEGSKA (reference sequence). The V gene lost 6 bases and the J gene lost 2 bases, with 14 bases spanning the gap. The CDR3 runs 14 residues. The CDR3 region has the DNA TGCAGTGCGCCGGGACTCCCAGCCTACAATGAGCAGTTCTTC. Encoded protein: CSAPGLPAYNEQFF.